Following are 6 T cell receptor beta chains from one sample sequenced in a study of T cell responses to AZD1222 COVID-19 vaccine. Measured with immunoSEQ multiplex PCR; TCRdb has only the in-frame clones, and not every one. Among over 85,000 clones listed, 85% to 90% were seen once. Here the sequenced sample was peripheral blood, taken on day 0 of AZD1222 vaccination. These receptors came from an adult in good health.

The V call is TRBV18, the J call TRBJ2-7; D call uncertain. The V gene's germline CDR1 is KGHSH and CDR2 LQKENI. The CDR3 is 15 amino acids. V was shortened by 0 bases and J by 2 bases, with 11 bases between the two germline ends. The CDR3 sequence: CASSPPSLDPYEQYF. CDR3 sequence (DNA): TGTGCCAGCTCACCACCGAGTCTCGACCCCTACGAGCAGTACTTC.

As regards this clone: One end of the junction varies from germline; a read error may be responsible. The chain is built from TRBV7-2 and TRBJ2-7, with 7 bases identical to TRBD1. The CDR3 totals 16 residues. CDR1 is SGHTA and CDR2 is FQGNSA in the germline V gene. As DNA, the CDR3 is TGTGCCAGCAGCTTAGAGGGGGCGGTGGCTTCTCGGCGCAGTACTTTC. It is translated as CASSLEGAVASRRSTF. Full variable domain (rest looked up from reference TRBV7-2 and TRBJ2-7): GAGVSQSPSNKVTEKGKDVELRCDPISGHTALYWYRQSLGQGLEFLIYFQGNSAPDKSGLPSDRFSAERTGGSVSTLTIQRTQQEDSAVYLCASSLEGAVASRRSTFGPGTRLTVT.

The chain joins TRBV29-1 to TRBJ1-1; D unclear. CDR3 length: 12 residues. Germline loops: CDR1 SQVTM, CDR2 ANQGSEA. Between the trimmed V and J ends, which lost 2 bases and 5 bases, there was a span of 9 bases. CDR3 bases: TGCAGCGTTGAACAGGTGGGAACTGAAGCTTTCTTT. It yields the protein CSVEQVGTEAFF.

V and J are TRBV7-2 and TRBJ1-5; possibly TRBD1 for D (6 bases). V dropped 1 base and J dropped 2 bases, with 9 bases sitting between them. Germline V lookup: CDR1 SGHTA, CDR2 FQGNSA. The CDR3 consists of 15 residues. The CDR3 sequence: CASSLGGQGNQPQHF. CDR3 in DNA: TGTGCCAGCAGCTTAGGGGGGCAGGGCAATCAGCCCCAGCATTTT.

The chain employs TRBV24-1 and TRBJ1-5, with D perhaps TRBD1 (5 bases). From germline, CDR1 is KGHDR and CDR2 SFDVKD. The ends were cut back, 5 bases at V and 2 bases at J, with 12 bases in the middle. The CDR3 extends over 15 amino acids. CDR3 nucleotides: TGTGCCACCAGTGCATCCGGGGACGGCAATCAGCCCCAGCATTTT. This sequence encodes CATSASGDGNQPQHF.

The chain joins TRBV28 to TRBJ2-1, with 7 positions matching TRBD1. Germline CDR1 reads MDHEN; CDR2 reads SYDVKM. The V segment lost 1 base and the J segment 7 bases; nucleotides outside the gene matches: 7. The CDR3 has 15 residues. This chain's CDR3 is CASSLFASQGNEQFF. The CDR3 nucleotides read TGTGCCAGCAGTTTATTCGCGTCACAGGGGAATGAGCAGTTCTTC.